The subject of this entry is one T cell receptor beta chain. Its antigen is unknown. These data originate in a study of CD8 T cells in acute hepatitis C reinfection. The wider study: TCRbeta of HCV NS3-1073-specific CD8+ T cells was profiled.

General study results and limits: Acute resolver, follow-up resolver and acute chronic samples had similar high diversity.

TCRdb's table, derived via immunoSEQ multiplex PCR, lists solely in-frame clones and lacks some. The table shows 30,000 to 45,000 clones, with 75% to 90% occurring only once. The CDR3 totals 12 residues. Germline V gene lookup returns CDR1 SNHLY and CDR2 FYNNEI. Trimming stripped 8 bases from V and 5 bases from J, with 12 bases between. The time point: naive CD8 control sorted from an acute-time-point sample. The specimen sequenced was naive CD8+ T cells from PBMCs. V is TRBV2 and J is TRBJ2-5; D ambiguous. The TCR comes from a woman in her late teens or twenties who spontaneously cleared hepatitis C infection. The CDR3 here is CASDWVRETQYF. The CDR3 nucleotides are TGTGCCAGCGACTGGGTGAGGGAGACCCAGTACTTC.